Listed here are 27 T cell receptor beta chains from one sample, sequenced in a study of identical twins (TCRdb year 2016). Libraries were built with 5' RACE. The sequencer was an Illumina HiSeq 2000. Using fastp trimming at Q25 and MiXCR clonotype assembly, TCRdb reanalyzed the public sequencing data and kept in-frame beta chains. Each record represents a unique CDR3 protein, reported with the most common genes and DNA among its rows. The sample table shows around 1.7 million distinct CDR3 sequences, and about 30% are seen once. The top ten clonotypes cover approximately 0.29% of the sample. Material for sequencing was cord blood. All receptors derive from a newborn girl in good health.

This chain links TRBV7-9 with TRBJ1-2; 10 positions match TRBD1. The J segment lost 3 bases and the V segment lost 5 bases, leaving 12 bases of the junction unmatched. CDR3 size: 17 residues. Germline CDR1 and CDR2: SEHNR and FQNEAQ (reference sequence). The CDR3 coding sequence is TGTGCCAGCAGCCCTACCTACACGACAGGGGGCGACTATGGCTACACCTTC. Translating it yields CASSPTYTTGGDYGYTF. Based on the CDR3 plus reference TRBV7-9 and TRBJ1-2, the full variable domain is DTGVSQNPRHKITKRGQNVTFRCDPISEHNRLYWYRQTLGQGPEFLTYFQNEAQLEKSRLLSDRFSAERPKGSFSTLEIQRTEQGDSAMYLCASSPTYTTGGDYGYTFGSGTRLTVV.

This clonotype turned up a few times. V gene TRBV15 combines with J gene TRBJ1-6; 8 bases fit TRBD1. The germline CDR1 and CDR2 sequences are LNHNV and YYDKDF (reference sequence). CDR3 length equals 14 residues. With V trimmed by 3 bases and J by 5 bases, 0 bases remained unmatched. CDR3 region: CATSRDRDNSPLHF. The CDR3 DNA reads TGTGCCACCAGCAGGGACAGGGATAATTCACCCCTCCACTTT.

The rearrangement joins TRBV20-1 to TRBJ2-1; D unresolved. CDR1 is DFQATT, CDR2 SNEGSKA, per germline (reference sequence). The CDR3 runs to 14 residues. V lost 3 bases and J 3 bases, leaving 12 bases between the germline ends. The CDR3: CSASPSAVYNEQFF. In DNA, the CDR3 is TGCAGTGCTAGCCCGAGCGCGGTCTACAATGAGCAGTTCTTC.

In this sample, this clonotype turned up a few times. The V call is TRBV10-3, the J call TRBJ2-7, with 7 bases identical to TRBD1. Germline-derived CDR1 and CDR2 are ENHRY and SYGVKD. With 8 bases clipped from V and 3 bases from J, the junction kept 7 bases outside the gene matches. The CDR3 sequence is 13 residues long. CDR3 amino acids: CAIRGQVLYEQYF. CDR3 nucleotide sequence: TGTGCCATCCGAGGACAGGTCCTCTACGAGCAGTACTTC.

The genes are TRBV11-1 and TRBJ2-2; D gene uncertain. Looked up from germline, CDR1 is SGHAT and CDR2 is FQDESV (reference sequence). CDR3 length equals 16 residues. Trimming left V 1 base short and J 1 base short, with 10 bases between. CDR3 sequence: CASSLDFPLNTGELFF. The CDR3 region has the DNA TGTGCCAGCAGCTTAGACTTTCCCTTGAACACCGGGGAGCTGTTTTTT. Complete variable domain (other parts from reference TRBV11-1 and TRBJ2-2): EAEVAQSPRYKITEKSQAVAFWCDPISGHATLYWYRQILGQGPELLVQFQDESVVDDSQLPKDRFSAERLKGVDSTLKIQPAELGDSAMYLCASSLDFPLNTGELFFGEGSRLTVL.

The rearrangement uses TRBV4-1 and TRBJ1-1; no firm D call. The V end was cut by 0 bases, the J end by 6 bases, with 11 bases between. Germline CDR1 reads MGHRA; CDR2 reads YSYEKL. The CDR3 covers 14 residues. CDR3 nucleotides: TGCGCCAGCAGCCAAGATCGATGGTACGCTGAAGCTTTCTTT. Translating gives CASSQDRWYAEAFF.

This clonotype appeared a few times. The chain is built from TRBV27 and TRBJ1-2; D possibly corresponds to TRBD1 (6 bases). The CDR3 is 17 residues long. Looked up from germline, CDR1 is MNHEY and CDR2 is SMNVEV (reference sequence). With 6 bases removed from V and 6 bases from J, the gap between germline ends came to 26 bases. The CDR3 DNA sequence: TGTGCCAGCAGACGTTATACTCTCAAGACAGGAAGGCATGGCTACACCTTC. Protein: CASRRYTLKTGRHGYTF.

The chain couples TRBV27 to TRBJ2-7; a possible D gene is TRBD1 (7 bases). This CDR3 spans 13 amino acids. CDR1 and CDR2 (germline): MNHEY, SMNVEV (reference sequence). The V end was cut by 6 bases, the J end by 3 bases, with 12 bases between. The DNA of the CDR3 is TGTGCCAGCAGATACAGGGGAGGCTACGAGCAGTACTTC. Encoded protein: CASRYRGGYEQYF.

This clonotype was counted a few times. This CDR3 reads CASSPDLGNGYTF. DNA for the CDR3: TGTGCCAGCAGCCCGGACCTAGGGAATGGCTACACCTTC. The V call is TRBV6-6, the J call TRBJ1-2; D is unresolved. The V gene lost 6 bases and the J gene lost 6 bases, with 14 bases spanning the gap. The CDR3 runs 13 residues. Germline V gives CDR1 MNHNY, CDR2 SVGAGI (reference sequence).

This clonotype showed up just a few times. V usage is TRBV5-1 and J usage is TRBJ2-7; 7 nucleotides agree with TRBD1. Losses at the gene ends were 4 bases for V and 4 bases for J; bases not matched to a gene: 8. In germline, CDR1 is SGHRS, CDR2 YFSETQ. The length of the CDR3 is 14 residues. Written as DNA, the CDR3 is TGCGCCAGCAGCGCGACAGGGCCCTGGTACGAGCAGTACTTC. Residues: CASSATGPWYEQYF.

The chain combines TRBV11-2 with TRBJ2-5; possible D gene TRBD2, 6 bases. V lost 1 base and J 2 bases, leaving 14 bases between the germline ends. This CDR3 contains 16 residues. Per germline, CDR1 SGHAT and CDR2 FQNNGV. CDR3 bases: TGTGCCAGCAGCTTAGGGTGGCGCGGGGTACAAGAGACCCAGTACTTC. Its translation is CASSLGWRGVQETQYF.

The gene calls are TRBV29-1 and TRBJ2-3; TRBD2 might be the D (6 bases). Trimming shortened V by 5 bases and J by 5 bases, and 11 bases separated the two germline ends. The CDR3 extends over 12 amino acids. CDR1 SQVTM and CDR2 ANQGSEA come from the germline V gene. Written as DNA, the CDR3 is TGCAGCGTTTCCGGAGGGCAAGATACGCAGTATTTT. It specifies CSVSGGQDTQYF.

The rearrangement links TRBV19 to TRBJ1-5; D gene ambiguous. CDR3 length: 13 residues. The germline CDR1 and CDR2 sequences are LNHDA and SQIVND (reference sequence). Deletions cut 7 bases from V and 4 bases from J, with 11 bases between. In DNA form, the CDR3 reads TGTGCCAGTAATATGGCCGGGAATCAGCCCCAGCATTTT. Its protein product is CASNMAGNQPQHF.

This clonotype has a handful of counts. The chain employs TRBV5-6 and TRBJ2-3; the D gene is possibly TRBD1 (5 bases). Germline V gene sequence: CDR1 SGHDT, CDR2 YYEEEE. V lost 2 bases, J lost 9 bases, and 16 bases lay in between. CDR3 length: 14 amino acids. The CDR3 bases are TGTGCCAGCAGCTTCCGACAGCGCTCCGAGACGCAGTATTTT. Protein product: CASSFRQRSETQYF. Drawing the rest from reference TRBV5-6 and TRBJ2-3, the complete variable domain is DAGVTQSPTHLIKTRGQQVTLRCSPKSGHDTVSWYQQALGQGPQFIFQYYEEEERQRGNFPDRFSGHQFPNYSSELNVNALLLGDSALYLCASSFRQRSETQYFGPGTRLTVL.

This clonotype was detected a few times. An end of the junction differs from the germline gene, which may be a read error. The chain uses TRBV20-1 and TRBJ2-5, with D possibly TRBD1 on 7 matching bases. The CDR3 sequence is 14 residues long. The germline V gene has CDR1 DFQATT and CDR2 SNEGSKA (reference sequence). The CDR3, as DNA: TGCAGTGCTAGCCTTCCAGGGGGAGGAGAGACCCTGTACTTC. Amino acids: CSASLPGGGETLYF.

This chain uses TRBV28 with TRBJ1-2; D possibly corresponds to TRBD1 (6 bases). V gave up 4 bases and J gave up 7 bases, with 16 bases separating them. The CDR3 is made up of 14 amino acids. CDR1 is MDHEN, CDR2 SYDVKM, per germline. CDR3: CASSSSGARGGYTF. The CDR3 region has the DNA TGTGCCAGCAGTTCCTCAGGGGCGCGAGGTGGCTACACCTTC.

In this sample, this clonotype turned up a few times. V usage is TRBV7-7 and J usage is TRBJ2-3, with a weak D call TRBD2 (6 bases). Germline CDR1 and CDR2: SSHAT and FNYEAQ (reference sequence). The CDR3 spans 15 residues. V lost 6 bases and J lost 0, with 13 bases in between. The CDR3 nucleotides read TGTGCCAGCAGTCCGACGGGGGTCAGCACAGATACGCAGTATTTT. This gives the protein CASSPTGVSTDTQYF.

For this clonotype: A much larger clone is a single base away; this may be a read error. The rearrangement uses TRBV12-3 or TRBV12-4 and TRBJ2-3, with TRBD2 identical over 7 bases. The CDR3 loop spans 14 amino acids. J was trimmed by 4 bases and V by 5 bases; bases with no gene match: 6. CDR3 amino acids: CASSPQLAPDTQYF. CDR3 DNA sequence: TGTGCCAGCAGTCCCCAACTAGCGCCAGATACGCAGTATTTT.

The gene calls are TRBV9 and TRBJ2-2; D remains unclear. CDR1 is SGDLS, CDR2 YYNGEE, per germline. The V end was cut by 0 bases, the J end by 9 bases, with 9 bases between. The CDR3 contains 13 residues. DNA of the CDR3: TGTGCCAGCAGCGTAGGTGGGCCAAGGGAGCTGTTTTTT. Its protein product is CASSVGGPRELFF. Drawing the rest from reference TRBV9 and TRBJ2-2, the complete variable domain is DSGVTQTPKHLITATGQRVTLRCSPRSGDLSVYWYQQSLDQGLQFLIQYYNGEERAKGNILERFSAQQFPDLHSELNLSSLELGDSALYFCASSVGGPRELFFGEGSRLTVL.

This clonotype came up a few times. The chain couples TRBV5-8 to TRBJ1-2, with no clear D. CDR1 SGHTS and CDR2 YDEGEE come from the germline V gene. The CDR3 spans 14 residues. V was cut by 4 bases and J by 5 bases, with 15 bases left in between. DNA for the CDR3: TGTGCCAGCAGCGGGAGAGTGAGGCGGTATGGCTACACCTTC. Protein: CASSGRVRRYGYTF.

The chain employs TRBV6-5 and TRBJ2-3; D remains unclear. V lost 1 base to trimming and J lost 2 bases, with 13 bases between them. Germline CDR1 MNHEY, CDR2 SVGAGI. This CDR3 comprises 16 residues. For the CDR3, the DNA is TGTGCCAGCAGTTACTTTCCAGCTTACCCCACAGATACGCAGTATTTT. This translates into CASSYFPAYPTDTQYF.

This clonotype was detected a few times. Here the CDR3 reads CASSERAAYNSPLHF. The CDR3 DNA is TGTGCCAGCAGTGAACGGGCGGCATATAATTCACCCCTCCACTTT. The chain is built from TRBV6-1 and TRBJ1-6; D is unresolved. This CDR3 is built from 15 residues. The ends were cut back, 2 bases at V and 4 bases at J, with 9 bases in the middle. The V gene's germline CDR1 is MNHNS and CDR2 SASEGT.

The rearrangement joins TRBV2 to TRBJ1-6; D is perhaps TRBD1 (5 bases). The CDR3 is made up of 16 amino acids. The ends were cut back, 8 bases at V and 0 bases at J, with 14 bases in the middle. The germline gives CDR1 SNHLY, CDR2 FYNNEI. The CDR3 is CASRPADSSYNSPLHF. The CDR3 DNA reads TGTGCCAGCCGACCAGCTGACAGCTCCTATAATTCACCCCTCCACTTT.

The V call is TRBV15, the J call TRBJ1-4; D unresolved. CDR3 length equals 16 residues. CDR1 and CDR2 (germline): LNHNV, YYDKDF (reference sequence). V was cut by 5 bases and J by 4 bases, with 17 bases left in between. In nucleotides, the CDR3 is TGTGCCACCAGCGGACTAGGACGGCGGATTAATGAAAAACTGTTTTTT. It specifies CATSGLGRRINEKLFF. Combining the CDR3 with reference TRBV15 and TRBJ1-4 gives the whole variable domain DAMVIQNPRYQVTQFGKPVTLSCSQTLNHNVMYWYQQKSSQAPKLLFHYYDKDFNNEADTPDNFQSRRPNTSFCFLDIRSPGLGDTAMYLCATSGLGRRINEKLFFGSGTQLSVL.

The V call is TRBV6-2 or TRBV6-3, the J call TRBJ2-3, with TRBD1 identical over 8 bases. The ends lost 7 bases at V and 3 bases at J; junction bases unmatched: 6. The CDR3 loop spans 14 amino acids. The V gene's germline CDR1 is MNHEY and CDR2 SVGEGT. CDR3 DNA: TGTGCCAGCACCCGACAGGGGTGGACAGATACGCAGTATTTT. Protein sequence: CASTRQGWTDTQYF.

The V and J genes are TRBV12-3 or TRBV12-4 and TRBJ1-6; a possible D gene is TRBD1 (5 bases). Trimming cost V 7 bases and J 6 bases, with 13 bases left between them. This CDR3 spans 14 amino acids. The CDR3 DNA is TGTGCCAGCACCCTGCGGGACCCTAATTCACCCCTCCACTTT. Protein sequence: CASTLRDPNSPLHF.

The chain is built from TRBV20-1 and TRBJ2-7; 8 bases match TRBD2. The J call is doubtful: the DNA matches TRBJ2-5 better. Germline V CDR1 and CDR2: DFQATT, SNEGSKA (reference sequence). The CDR3 is 15 amino acids. The CDR3 DNA sequence: TGCAGTGCTAGAGTTGGCGGGAGGATATCGGAGACCCAGTACTTC. The encoded protein is CSARVGGRISETQYF.